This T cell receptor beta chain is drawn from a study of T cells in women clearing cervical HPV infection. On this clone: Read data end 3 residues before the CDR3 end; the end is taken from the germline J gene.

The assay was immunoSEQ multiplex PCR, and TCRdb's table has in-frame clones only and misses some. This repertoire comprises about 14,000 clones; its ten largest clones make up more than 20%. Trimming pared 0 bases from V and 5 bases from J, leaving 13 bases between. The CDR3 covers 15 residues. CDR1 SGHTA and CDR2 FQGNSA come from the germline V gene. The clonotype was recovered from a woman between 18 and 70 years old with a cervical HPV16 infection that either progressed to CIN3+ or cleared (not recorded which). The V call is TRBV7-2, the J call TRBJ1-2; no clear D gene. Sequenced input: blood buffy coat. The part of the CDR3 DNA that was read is TGTGCCAGCAGCTTAGCGAATATAGGGTCTTATGGC. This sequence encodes CASSLANIGSYG. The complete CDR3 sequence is CASSLANIGSYGYTF. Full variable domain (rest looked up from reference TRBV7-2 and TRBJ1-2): GAGVSQSPSNKVTEKGKDVELRCDPISGHTALYWYRQSLGQGLEFLIYFQGNSAPDKSGLPSDRFSAERTGGSVSTLTIQRTQQEDSAVYLCASSLANIGSYGYTFGSGTRLTVV.